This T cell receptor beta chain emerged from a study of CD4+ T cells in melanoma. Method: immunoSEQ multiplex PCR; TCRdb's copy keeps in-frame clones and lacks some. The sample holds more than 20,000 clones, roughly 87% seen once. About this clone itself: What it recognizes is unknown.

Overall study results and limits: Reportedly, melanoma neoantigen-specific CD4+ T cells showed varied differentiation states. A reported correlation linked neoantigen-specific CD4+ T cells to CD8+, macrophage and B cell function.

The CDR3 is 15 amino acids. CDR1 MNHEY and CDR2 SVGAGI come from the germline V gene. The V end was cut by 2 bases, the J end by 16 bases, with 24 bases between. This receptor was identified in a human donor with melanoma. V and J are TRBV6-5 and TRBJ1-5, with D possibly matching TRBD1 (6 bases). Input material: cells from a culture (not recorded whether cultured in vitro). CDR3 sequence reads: CASSYGQPPSFPSHF. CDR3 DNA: TGTGCCAGCAGTTACGGACAGCCCCCATCATTCCCCAGCCATTTT.